Each of the 24 T cell receptor beta chains below was sequenced from the same sample in a study of blood T cell repertoires in COVID-19. Method: immunoSEQ multiplex PCR; TCRdb's copy keeps in-frame clones and lacks some. The profile shows about 130,000 clones, more than 80% of them singletons. Sequenced: peripheral blood. These receptors originate from a woman of 80 years or more with COVID-19, enrolled during active disease.

This rearrangement joins TRBV9 to TRBJ2-1, with 7 bases lining up with TRBD2. V trimming: 5 bases; J trimming: 3 bases; junction bases outside the gene matches: 5. Germline V lookup: CDR1 SGDLS, CDR2 YYNGEE. The length of the CDR3 is 14 residues. This CDR3 reads CASSKGLVYNEQFF. The CDR3 DNA follows: TGTGCCAGCAGTAAAGGACTAGTCTACAATGAGCAGTTCTTC.

The rearrangement links TRBV27 to TRBJ2-1, with 7 positions matching TRBD2. This CDR3 is built from 17 residues. Unmatched junction bases numbered 13, after V lost 4 bases and J lost 4 bases. The germline gives CDR1 MNHEY, CDR2 SMNVEV (reference sequence). The DNA of the CDR3 is TGTGCCAGCAGTTGGGGCGGGACGAGAGCGGGATACAATGAGCAGTTCTTC. Translated: CASSWGGTRAGYNEQFF.

The chain carries TRBV6-1 and TRBJ1-2, with unresolved D. V was clipped by 8 bases and J by 5 bases, with 6 bases between them. The V gene's germline CDR1 is MNHNS and CDR2 SASEGT. CDR3 length: 10 residues. The CDR3: CASGNYGYTF. The DNA for the CDR3 is TGTGCCAGCGGCAATTATGGCTACACCTTC.

This chain joins TRBV5-5 and TRBJ2-5; TRBD2 aligns across 13 bases. The CDR3 has 17 residues. Germline values: CDR1 SGHKS, CDR2 YYEKEE (reference sequence). V gave up 2 bases and J gave up 4 bases; unmatched junction bases: 8. The CDR3 here is CASSLLAGGPGGETQYF. The CDR3 DNA sequence: TGTGCCAGCAGCTTACTAGCGGGAGGGCCCGGGGGAGAGACCCAGTACTTC.

The gene calls are TRBV7-2 and TRBJ1-1; D uncertain. This CDR3 comprises 13 residues. CDR1 is SGHTA, CDR2 FQGNSA, per germline. V was shortened by 4 bases and J by 6 bases, with 12 bases between the two germline ends. The CDR3 is CASSWNPGAEAFF. The CDR3 DNA sequence: TGTGCCAGCAGCTGGAACCCGGGAGCTGAAGCTTTCTTT.

This clone has only one observation. A junction boundary mismatches the germline segment, possibly from a read error. The chain is built from TRBV10-3 and TRBJ1-2; D is uncertain. CDR1 is ENHRY and CDR2 is SYGVKD in the germline V gene. CDR3 length: 15 amino acids. The CDR3, as DNA: TGTGCCATCAGTGAGTCGCCGACTACTAAATATGGCTACACCTTC. This codes for CAISESPTTKYGYTF.

The CDR3, as DNA: TGTGCCAGCAGCGTAATGGGCGGGGGCGGTGAAGCTTTCTTT. This codes for CASSVMGGGGEAFF. V gene TRBV9 combines with J gene TRBJ1-1, with D perhaps TRBD1 (6 bases). Germline V gene sequence: CDR1 SGDLS, CDR2 YYNGEE. The CDR3 covers 14 residues. V was clipped by 1 base and J by 7 bases, with 14 bases between them.

The CDR3 nucleotides are TGTGCCAGCAGTTATAACGGTTATGGCTACACCTTC. It specifies CASSYNGYGYTF. This chain connects TRBV6-5 to TRBJ1-2; D not resolved. This CDR3 contains 12 residues. Germline assignment: CDR1 MNHEY and CDR2 SVGAGI. V was cut by 3 bases and J by 5 bases, with 7 bases left in between.

The gene calls are TRBV7-2 and TRBJ1-2; 7 nucleotides agree with TRBD1. The V and J ends lost 3 bases and 5 bases, in that order; junction bases with no gene match: 9. The CDR3 totals 15 residues. CDR1 SGHTA and CDR2 FQGNSA come from the germline V gene. The CDR3 coding sequence is TGTGCCAGCAGCTTCGGGGACAGAGAGATTTATGGCTACACCTTC. Its translation is CASSFGDREIYGYTF.

The chain recombines TRBV2 with TRBJ1-1; no clear D. This CDR3 has 13 amino acids. V lost 6 bases, J lost 7 bases, and 15 bases lay in between. In germline, CDR1 is SNHLY, CDR2 FYNNEI. The CDR3 DNA follows: TGTGCCAGCAGAGCGGACCTTCGGGGTGAAGCTTTCTTT. The encoded protein is CASRADLRGEAFF.

The rearrangement joins TRBV12-5 to TRBJ1-1; 7 bases align to TRBD1. Germline trimming cut 1 base from V and 1 base from J; bases unmatched to any gene: 0. This CDR3 has 14 residues. Germline CDR1 and CDR2: LGHNT and FRNRAP. The CDR3 nucleotides are TGTGCTAGTGGTTTGGGGACAGGGAACACTGAAGCTTTCTTT. Protein sequence: CASGLGTGNTEAFF.

J is TRBJ2-1 and V is TRBV11-2, with 7 bases aligning to TRBD2. CDR3 length equals 19 residues. Looked up from germline, CDR1 is SGHAT and CDR2 is FQNNGV. Trimming took 1 base from V and 3 from J; bases not matched to a gene: 15. The CDR3 loop reads CASSLGSLSGTFLYNEQFF. CDR3 nucleotide sequence: TGTGCCAGCAGCTTAGGGTCTTTAAGCGGGACCTTCCTCTACAATGAGCAGTTCTTC.

The gene calls are TRBV7-3 and TRBJ2-1, with 16 bases aligning to TRBD2. Trimming at V came to 1 base and at J to 6 bases, leaving 6 bases not matched to a gene. The germline V gene encodes CDR1 SGHTA and CDR2 FQGTGA. CDR3 length: 18 amino acids. The CDR3 is CASSLMGLAGGPGNEQFF. CDR3 nucleotide sequence: TGTGCCAGCAGCTTAATGGGACTAGCGGGAGGGCCTGGCAATGAGCAGTTCTTC.

V and J are TRBV28 and TRBJ2-7; D not resolved. The CDR3 length is 15 residues. Germline V CDR1 and CDR2: MDHEN, SYDVKM. The V end lost 5 bases, the J end lost 6 bases, and 20 bases lay between the germline ends. The CDR3 DNA follows: TGTGCCAGCAGTCCCCCCTTTGTCGGAGTGCGCGAGCAGTACTTC. This codes for CASSPPFVGVREQYF.

This chain joins TRBV7-9 and TRBJ2-5; D is uncertain. Trimming left V 3 bases short and J 0 bases short, with 11 bases between. The CDR3 consists of 15 residues. Germline loops: CDR1 SEHNR, CDR2 FQNEAQ (reference sequence). As DNA, the CDR3 is TGTGCCAGCAGCTTTCCGAGTTGGTACCAAGAGACCCAGTACTTC. Protein product: CASSFPSWYQETQYF.

The chain links TRBV25-1 to TRBJ2-7, with D tentatively TRBD2 (5 bases). The length of the CDR3 is 13 residues. The germline CDR1 and CDR2 sequences are MGHDK and SYGVNS. V was clipped by 4 bases and J by 11 bases, with 18 bases between them. CDR3 loop: CASSGLAGGYKYF. CDR3 bases: TGTGCCAGCAGTGGTCTGGCGGGCGGATATAAGTACTTC.

This clone was observed a single time. The chain has TRBV7-2 and TRBJ1-4; D call uncertain. Trimming pared 2 bases from V and 6 bases from J, leaving 7 bases between. Germline V gene sequence: CDR1 SGHTA, CDR2 FQGNSA. The CDR3 runs to 13 residues. The DNA for the CDR3 is TGTGCCAGCAGCTTACACGGGTATGAAAAACTGTTTTTT. It codes for CASSLHGYEKLFF.

The CDR3 DNA is TGTGCCAGCAGTGAAGGGCTGCCGAACACTGAAGCTTTCTTT. Residues: CASSEGLPNTEAFF. This sequence joins TRBV6-1 and TRBJ1-1; D not resolved. Germline V gives CDR1 MNHNS, CDR2 SASEGT. The V gene lost 1 base and the J gene lost 1 base, with 7 bases spanning the gap. The length of the CDR3 is 14 residues.

This clone was recorded once. The chain employs TRBV5-4 and TRBJ2-2; 7 bases align to TRBD2. The J segment lost 1 base and the V segment lost 2 bases, leaving 2 bases of the junction unmatched. The germline gives CDR1 SGHNT, CDR2 YYREEE (reference sequence). The CDR3 spans 15 residues. The chain's CDR3 is CASSFGGENTGELFF. In nucleotides, the CDR3 is TGTGCCAGCAGCTTTGGGGGGGAGAACACCGGGGAGCTGTTTTTT.

The chain combines TRBV9 with TRBJ2-1, with 9 bases matching TRBD2. The V and J ends lost 7 bases and 4 bases, in that order; junction bases with no gene match: 15. CDR3 length: 17 amino acids. Germline V gene lookup returns CDR1 SGDLS and CDR2 YYNGEE. The CDR3 spells CASGQGGRLAVYNEQFF. The CDR3 nucleotides read TGTGCCAGCGGTCAGGGAGGGAGACTAGCGGTATACAATGAGCAGTTCTTC.

The rearrangement uses TRBV28 and TRBJ1-5; D might be TRBD1 (6 bases). CDR3 length equals 16 residues. The germline V gene encodes CDR1 MDHEN and CDR2 SYDVKM. Trimming pared 5 bases from V and 6 bases from J, leaving 20 bases between. The CDR3: CASSPHGQKLGQPQHF. CDR3 bases: TGTGCCAGCAGTCCCCACGGACAGAAGTTGGGTCAGCCCCAGCATTTT. Based on the CDR3 plus reference TRBV28 and TRBJ1-5, the full variable domain is DVKVTQSSRYLVKRTGEKVFLECVQDMDHENMFWYRQDPGLGLRLIYFSYDVKMKEKGDIPEGYSVSREKKERFSLILESASTNQTSMYLCASSPHGQKLGQPQHFGDGTRLSIL.

CDR3 DNA: TGTGCCAGCAGCTTAAGCGGGGTGGTAACCTACGAGCAGTACTTC. Translating it yields CASSLSGVVTYEQYF. V is TRBV7-2 and J is TRBJ2-7, with 7 bases fitting TRBD2. The CDR3 covers 15 residues. Germline V lookup: CDR1 SGHTA, CDR2 FQGNSA. Trimming at V came to 2 bases and at J to 2 bases, leaving 6 bases not matched to a gene.

This chain links TRBV9 with TRBJ2-7; 8 bases match TRBD1. V lost 1 base, J lost 3 bases, and 3 bases stayed unmatched. The CDR3 totals 14 residues. Germline V gene lookup returns CDR1 SGDLS and CDR2 YYNGEE. CDR3 DNA sequence: TGTGCCAGCAGCGTAACCACAGGGGGCTACGAGCAGTACTTC. Translated: CASSVTTGGYEQYF. Full variable domain (rest looked up from reference TRBV9 and TRBJ2-7): DSGVTQTPKHLITATGQRVTLRCSPRSGDLSVYWYQQSLDQGLQFLIQYYNGEERAKGNILERFSAQQFPDLHSELNLSSLELGDSALYFCASSVTTGGYEQYFGPGTRLTVT.

V and J are TRBV6-5 and TRBJ1-6; tentatively, D is TRBD1 (5 bases). With 6 bases removed from V and 7 bases from J, the gap between germline ends came to 16 bases. The CDR3 runs 15 residues. Germline lookup yields CDR1 MNHEY and CDR2 SVGAGI. The CDR3 DNA is TGTGCCAGCAGAACACCGGGACTCATAAATTCACCCCTCCACTTT. It yields the protein CASRTPGLINSPLHF.